Described below is a single TCR beta chain sequence and its context. There is no known antigen for this receptor. Base qualities were left out, and no much larger clone turns up one base away. This specimen comes from a study of cytomegalovirus exposure and HLA in healthy donors (dated by TCRdb to between 2016 and 2019). With respect to the entire study: An earlier analysis of more than 550 of the donors reported 250 to 350 Gb of sequence data and around 110 million unique TCR beta sequences obtained from about 179 million T cells. Approximately 310 gigabases of sequencing data and tens of millions of unique TCR sequences were included in an early release covering around 650 HLA-typed donors. Of the approximately 400 genotyped donors, about 80% fell in the genetic ancestry cluster associated with self-reported Caucasian donors. The study aimed to test whether cataloging public T cell receptors could reveal signatures of past pathogen exposure. Using immunosequencing, the study profiled T cell repertoires from about 610 subjects and related those repertoires to cytomegalovirus serostatus. Besides the first cohort of approximately 710 subjects, a separate validation cohort made up of 120 different subjects was used. To predict cytomegalovirus infection status, the study combined high-throughput TCR immunosequencing, statistical association of individual TCRs with disease status, and machine learning. In a later analysis, previously published TCR beta repertoires from fewer than 750 donors were re-analyzed and high-resolution HLA genotyping was added so that TCR occurrence patterns could be studied. Rather than using new phenotypic data, the later analysis identified candidate immune exposures from TCR beta sequences and from how often those sequences occurred across donors. To decide whether each TCR beta V gene segment behaved as functional or pseudogenic, an earlier analysis of nearly 600 of the donors relied on high-throughput TCR beta sequencing. Donor age, sex, ethnicity and CMV serostatus were compiled together with the repertoire data. A later genetic analysis used genome-wide SNP genotypes for about 65% of the roughly 700 donors, treating that subset as a discovery cohort. All discovery cohort repertoires had been generated on a single sequencing platform. Class I and class II HLA loci were covered by the typing at four-digit resolution. The number of typed donors differed by locus: about 620-630 for A, B, C, DRB1 and DQB1; 522 for DQA1; 606 for DPA1; and about 450 for DPB1. A few DR-DQ haplotypes were handled as single units for association and clustering because linkage in the cohort was strong. On average, roughly 240,000 unique TCR beta nucleotide sequences were sequenced per donor among a few hundred genotyped donors of the cohort, with about 19% of those sequences being non-productive. Summary of the overall study and its limitations: A cluster of highly shared sequence variants was judged likely to be a technical artifact of the sequencing pipeline. Compared with equally common non-associated chains, HLA-associated TCR beta chains in a later analysis were more clonally expanded and had lower generation probabilities. In a later analysis, most CMV-associated TCR beta chains were found to appear HLA-restricted, with HLA associations seemingly driven largely by CMV exposure. While some public TCRs were present in many individuals, most TCR sequences turned up only very rarely across donors. At a false discovery rate of 0.05, a later analysis linked about 17,000 TCR beta sequences to specific HLA alleles. It was suggested by the authors that the approach could potentially be generalized to other disease states and immunological phenotypes. The only immune exposure information available for the cohort was CMV serostatus. Because counts were too low, 15 to 20 rarely observed V segments, including chromosome 9 orphons, were excluded from the earlier analysis of a few hundred of the donors. In vitro tests confirmed that three of the cytomegalovirus-associated TCR beta chains recognize cytomegalovirus antigens. In this cohort, only TCR beta chains were sequenced, and detectable features were limited by the absence of alpha or paired-chain data. In a later analysis, TCR association rates were found to vary across HLA loci, with the most associated TCRs seen for DRB1 alleles and the fewest for HLA-C alleles. Roughly uniform sequencing depth across donors was assumed in presence/absence analyses, although this assumption may not hold. A later analysis reported that several top co-occurrence clusters appeared linked to parvovirus B19, influenza, CMV and Epstein-Barr virus. In an earlier analysis of around 500 of the donors, most TCR beta V segments appeared in productive rearrangements about 87% or about 30% of the time, broadly matching IMGT annotations. A further reported finding was that TCR beta sequences accurately predicted the HLA-A and HLA-B alleles for most subjects in the first cohort. Because the 87-base-pair reads could not distinguish some IMGT-functional V segments, including TRBV6-2 and TRBV6-3, those segments were excluded. The study gave a list of around 170 TCR beta chains associated with cytomegalovirus. Correlated functional status among segregating V segments might reflect linkage disequilibrium, but an unknown experimental factor could not be ruled out. According to a later genetic analysis, donors in an Asian-associated ancestry cluster had fewer N-insertions in productive TCRs than the approximately 670-donor mean. Cytomegalovirus status was reported to be diagnosed by the classifier with high specificity and sensitivity in both the original and validation cohorts. Assigning TCR associations to individual alleles was difficult when HLA alleles, especially DR and DQ, strongly co-occurred. Because HLA typing was unavailable for some donors at each locus, only the typed subset was used in association tests. V-gene and J-gene trimming of TCR beta chains was associated with a missense DCLRE1C variant in a later genetic analysis, and the association was replicated in an independent cohort.

Library method: the immunoSEQ multiplex PCR assay. For the multiplex PCR, a mixture combining 60 forward primers for TCR Vbeta segments and 13 reverse primers for TCR Jbeta segments was used. A multiplex PCR assay on genomic DNA amplified the CDR3 region of rearranged TCR beta genes. On the Illumina HiSeq System, the amplified TCR beta libraries were sequenced as 87-base-pair reads. The authors' pipeline ran thus. In a later analysis, some 80 million unique TCR beta chains were counted across the roughly 670 repertoires, and roughly 11 million of these chains were shared by at least two donors. To remove PCR and sequencing errors, raw reads were error-corrected and collapsed into unique sequences using a nearest-neighbor algorithm that merged closely related sequences. Alignment of CDR3 sequences to IMGT reference sequences was used to assign V, D and J gene segments. Each retained sequence needed at least a six-nucleotide match to both a V gene segment and a J gene segment. A rearrangement was called productive if the CDR3 had no stop codons and remained in frame with V and J, and every other rearrangement was called non-productive. CDR3 was defined by IMGT convention, running from the second conserved V-encoded cysteine to the conserved J-encoded phenylalanine. Sequences without an unambiguous match to a single V gene segment were excluded from the earlier analysis of 450 to 650 of the donors. An earlier analysis of 500 to 600 of the donors classified V segments as functional when productive rearrangements were above 56.7% and as segregating when the standard deviation between donors was above 5%. A statistical classification framework was built to diagnose cytomegalovirus status from the catalog of TCR beta chain sequences. In a later analysis, V and J genes were assigned by comparing TCR nucleotide sequences against IMGT/GENE-DB human TR gene sequences. In a later analysis, CDR3 sequences and most-parsimonious VDJ recombination scenarios were assigned using the TCRdist pipeline. In a later analysis, each TCR beta chain was defined by its CDR3 amino acid sequence together with its V-gene family, and reads without a unique V-gene family were excluded. As a way to deal with suspected cross-contamination and a sequencing artifact, a later analysis dropped 450 to 600 nucleotide sequences that were highly shared and had low generation probability. A later analysis calculated a clonal expansion index for each public chain from normalized within-repertoire ranks of inferred template counts. Generation probabilities in a later analysis came from a VDJ recombination model fitted to out-of-frame rearrangements, and those results were checked against IGoR. In a later analysis, hypergeometric tests were used to score TCR-TCR, TCR-HLA and TCR-CMV co-occurrence, with a repertoire-size bias correction applied to TCR pairs. In a later analysis, false discovery rates were estimated by permuting HLA or CMV assignments 20 times. In a later analysis, co-occurring TCRs were grouped with DBSCAN, and TCRdist sequence similarity was added when clustering was performed within HLA-allele-positive subsets. Repertoires with fewer than 30,000 or more than 120,000 public chains, plus five repertoires with anomalous nucleotide sharing, were excluded from co-occurrence clustering. Not all clones reach the TCRdb copy of this immuneACCESS table, which keeps in-frame sequences only. Checked studies attribute under half of the gap to unresolved V genes and leave the rest unexplained. That table supplies the V and J calls and clone size; D and trimming were determined from the DNA. This sample gives roughly 90,000 clones in total; around 84% of them show up just once. Roughly 4.5% of the sample is held by the ten biggest clonotypes.

The cohort was made up of approximately 670 healthy bone marrow donors. Cohort members were all nominally healthy when sampled, although unrecorded immune exposures were likely present. The donor was CMV seropositive and was included in the group of some 290 seropositive cohort members. A peripheral blood sample was provided by each donor, and peripheral blood mononuclear cells were used for TCR beta sequencing. The Qiagen DNeasy Blood Extraction Kit was used to extract genomic DNA from the blood cell samples. Compared with germline, V lacks 4 bases and J lacks 2 bases; bases without a gene match: 8. Counted from cysteine to phenylalanine, this CDR3 has 16 amino acids. The CDR3 DNA has 48 bases and is translated from base 1. Sequences SGHRS (CDR1) and YFSETQ (CDR2) are obtained from the germline V gene.

Sequencing was done on a sample of PBMCs. The chain employs TRBV5-1 and TRBJ2-1; 8 central bases correspond to TRBD2. This sequence was found in a woman in her thirties or forties in good health and CMV-seropositive. The DNA sequence is TGCGCCAGCAGCCCGGGCGGGGGGCCAGCCTACAATGAGCAGTTCTTC. It encodes CASSPGGGPAYNEQFF.